The rows below give T cell receptor beta chains drawn from one sample of a study of shared clonotypes between healthy human individuals. Sequencing was performed with immunoSEQ multiplex PCR; in TCRdb, only in-frame clones are kept and a portion is missing. The data contain 300,000 to 400,000 clones, around 87% of them singletons. Specimen: memory CD8+ T cells sorted from blood. These receptors came from a man between 18 and 29 years old in good health. The CDR3 runs from the conserved cysteine through the conserved F or W. A D gene is named only where the DNA matches it firmly. The size of a clone is reported for some rows only, either as once, few or many, or as a class for expanded clones.

j_call clone_size d_call v_call cdr3_nt cdr3_aa
TRBJ2-3 . . TRBV5-6 TGTGCCAGCAGCTTGTACCAGGGACCGGCAGATACGCAGTATTTT CASSLYQGPADTQYF
TRBJ2-7 . TRBD1 TRBV5-4 TGTGCCAGCAGCTACGACAGGGGTGGCGAGCAGTACTTC CASSYDRGGEQYF
TRBJ2-3 . . TRBV19 TGTGCCAGTAGTATGATCTGGGACGGTACGCAGTATTTT CASSMIWDGTQYF
TRBJ1-2 . . TRBV4-1 TGCGCCAGCAGCCAGATGACGGCCCCTTCTAACTATGGCTACACCTTC CASSQMTAPSNYGYTF
TRBJ1-2 . . TRBV25-1 TGTGCCAGCAGTGAATTAGCAGGGTTTGGTGGCTACACCTTC CASSELAGFGGYTF
TRBJ2-1 once . TRBV7-9 TGTGCCAGCAGCTTAGTTTCCCGCCAGGGGATTTACAATGAGCAGTTCTTC CASSLVSRQGIYNEQFF
TRBJ2-5 . . TRBV27 TGTGCCAGCAGTTTATTCCCCTCCCGGGCGCCGGGGGAGACCCAGTACTTC CASSLFPSRAPGETQYF
TRBJ2-2 . TRBD2 TRBV4-1 TGCGCCAGCAGCCAAGTTAGCGGGAGGGACACCGGGGAGCTGTTTTTT CASSQVSGRDTGELFF
TRBJ2-7 . TRBD1 TRBV11-2 TGTGCCAGCAGCCCCCGGGACAGGACCCACGAGCAGTACTTC CASSPRDRTHEQYF
TRBJ2-7 . . TRBV11-2 TGTGCCAGCAGCTTAGGGCAGGGGAAGGAGCAGTACTTC CASSLGQGKEQYF
TRBJ2-1 . . TRBV9 TGTGCCAGCAGCTTAGGGGCGGGAAGCGTTGATGAGCAGTTCTTC CASSLGAGSVDEQFF
TRBJ2-7 . TRBD2 TRBV27 TGTGCCAGCAGTTTCGAGACTAGCGGTAAGCAGTACTTC CASSFETSGKQYF
TRBJ1-1 . TRBD1 TRBV6-6 TGTGCCAGCAGTTCAACAGGGGCCACTGAAGCTTTCTTT CASSSTGATEAFF
TRBJ2-7 once TRBD2 TRBV11-2 TGTGCCAGCAGCTTTGGGACTAGCTACGAGCAGTACTTC CASSFGTSYEQYF
TRBJ2-7 . . TRBV10-3 TGTGCCATCGCGTGGGCCTTGGGTATAGACTACGAGCAGTACTTC CAIAWALGIDYEQYF
TRBJ2-1 . . TRBV29-1 TGCAGCGTTGACCCCCCCGGATTGGAGGAGCAGTTCTTC CSVDPPGLEEQFF
TRBJ1-1 once . TRBV5-1 TGCGCCAGCAGCTTGGCCGGCCCGGCCACTGAAGCTTTCTTT CASSLAGPATEAFF
TRBJ2-1 . TRBD2 TRBV13 TGTGCCAGCAGCTCGAGTACTGCGCGGGAGCGTCCCAATGAGCAGTTCTTC CASSSSTARERPNEQFF
TRBJ2-7 . . TRBV5-4 TGTGCCAGCAGTCTTTATCCTGAGGGAGAGCAGTACTTC CASSLYPEGEQYF
TRBJ2-2 . . TRBV6-5 TGTGCCAGCAGTTACTCGCGACCTGAGGACACCGGGGAGCTGTTTTTT CASSYSRPEDTGELFF
TRBJ2-7 once . TRBV13 TGTGCCAGCAGCTTGCCAGGGAGCTCCTACGAGCAGTACTTC CASSLPGSSYEQYF
TRBJ2-1 . TRBD1 TRBV2 TGTGCCAGCTCTTCCCAGGGGGAGTTCTTC CASSSQGEFF
TRBJ2-3 . TRBD1 TRBV4-1 TGCGCCAGCAGCTATTCCGGGACAGGGCCAGATACGCAGTATTTT CASSYSGTGPDTQYF
TRBJ2-7 . . TRBV4-1 TGCGCCAGCAGCCAAATTATTGGGGGCTCCTACGAGCAGTACTTC CASSQIIGGSYEQYF
TRBJ1-1 . TRBD1 TRBV7-2 TGTGCCAGCAGCTTAGCGGTTTGGGACAGAGAGTTGAACACTGAAGCTTTCTTT CASSLAVWDRELNTEAFF
TRBJ1-5 . . TRBV2 TGTGCCAGCAGTGATTCAACGGGTAGCAATCAGCCCCAGCATTTT CASSDSTGSNQPQHF
TRBJ2-1 . . TRBV15 TGTGCCACCAGCAGAGAGGAGGTCCCGGATGAGCAGTTCTTC CATSREEVPDEQFF
TRBJ1-1 . . TRBV13 TGTGCCAGCAGTTATGGGGGCATAGTCACTGAAGCTTTCTTT CASSYGGIVTEAFF
TRBJ2-1 . . TRBV28 TGTGCCAGCAGGGAGACTAGTGACGAGCAGTTCTTC CASRETSDEQFF
TRBJ2-3 . TRBD2 TRBV4-1 TGCGCCAGCAGCCAAGTGGCGGGAGATAGAGCAGATACGCAGTATTTT CASSQVAGDRADTQYF
TRBJ2-3 . TRBD2 TRBV4-3 TGCGCCAGCAGCCAAGAAGGAGGCCTAGCGGGCGGAGATACGCAGTATTTT CASSQEGGLAGGDTQYF
TRBJ1-1 . . TRBV9 TGTGCCAGCAGCGTAGCTTTAGAGTCATATCCTGAAGCTTTCTTT CASSVALESYPEAFF
TRBJ2-7 . TRBD2 TRBV7-8 TGTGCCAGCAGCTTAGTAAACCGGGAGGCCGGATACGAGCAGTACTTC CASSLVNREAGYEQYF
TRBJ2-7 . TRBD1 TRBV5-6 TGTGCCAGCAGCTTAACGACCGGGACAGGGAGCGAGCAGTACTTC CASSLTTGTGSEQYF
TRBJ2-7 . . TRBV29-1 TGCAGCGTTGAAAAGGTGGGTCCGATAGGCCACTACGAGCAGTACTTC CSVEKVGPIGHYEQYF
TRBJ2-1 few . TRBV5-8 TGTGCCAGCAGCCCCCTGGACAGCGCCTACAATGAGCAGTTCTTC CASSPLDSAYNEQFF
TRBJ1-1 . . TRBV5-4 TGTGCCAGCACCGAACAGGGCTATGGTGAAGCTTTCTTT CASTEQGYGEAFF
TRBJ2-2 . TRBD1 TRBV13 TGTGCCAGCAGCGGACAGGGATCCGGGGAGCTGTTTTTT CASSGQGSGELFF
TRBJ1-1 . . TRBV27 TGTGCCAGCAGTTTATGGCAGAACACTGAAGCTTTCTTT CASSLWQNTEAFF
TRBJ2-3 . . TRBV7-8 TGTGCCAGCAGCCCAGAGAGTAGCACAGATACGCAGTATTTT CASSPESSTDTQYF
TRBJ2-2 . . TRBV7-8 TGTGCCAGCAGCTTAGTAGGAGTACCCGGGGAGCTGTTTTTT CASSLVGVPGELFF
TRBJ2-1 many . TRBV4-3 TGCGCCAGCAGCCAAGATAATAGGCAGGGGTACAATGAGCAGTTCTTC CASSQDNRQGYNEQFF
TRBJ1-5 . TRBD1 TRBV13 TGTGCCAGCAGCGCCGGGACAGGGAATCAGCCCCAGCATTTT CASSAGTGNQPQHF
TRBJ1-4 . . TRBV14 TGTGCCAGCAGCCAAGTGCTCGCTACCGGGGAAAAACTGTTTTTT CASSQVLATGEKLFF
TRBJ2-7 . TRBD2 TRBV5-5 TGTGCCAGCAGCATCACTAGCGGGGGTTACGAGCAGTACTTC CASSITSGGYEQYF
TRBJ2-5 . . TRBV11-3 TGTGCCAGCAGAGAAAGAAACCAAGAGACCCAGTACTTC CASRERNQETQYF
TRBJ1-2 . . TRBV29-1 TGCAGCGTTGAAAAGGGTGAGGACCCCTATGGCTACACCTTC CSVEKGEDPYGYTF
TRBJ2-3 . TRBD2 TRBV5-6 TGTGCCAGCAGCCCCGGACTAGCCGCGGATACGCAGTATTTT CASSPGLAADTQYF
TRBJ2-1 . . TRBV4-3 TGCGCCAGCAGCCAAGACGCGCTGGACCTCGGCAATGAGCAGTTCTTC CASSQDALDLGNEQFF
TRBJ2-1 . . TRBV5-5 TGTGCCAGCAGCTGGATAAAGCCGTCTGGTGAGCAGTTCTTC CASSWIKPSGEQFF
TRBJ2-5 . TRBD2 TRBV6-5 TGTGCCAGCAACCGACTAGCGGGGTTCCAAGAGACCCAGTACTTC CASNRLAGFQETQYF
TRBJ2-1 . TRBD2 TRBV2 TGTGCCAGCACCCCTAGACTAGCGGGAGGGCCTGTAGTTGGTGGGGAGCAGTTCTTC CASTPRLAGGPVVGGEQFF
TRBJ2-7 . . TRBV28 TGTGCCAGCACTGACCTGGTTTGGGAGCAGTACTTC CASTDLVWEQYF
TRBJ1-6 . . TRBV27 TGTGCCAGCAGTTCCGTCGGGGGCTCCTATAATTCACCCCTCCACTTT CASSSVGGSYNSPLHF
TRBJ1-1 . TRBD1 TRBV18 TGTGCCAGCTCCAGGCGGACAGGAGAAGCTTTCTTT CASSRRTGEAFF
TRBJ2-2 . . TRBV9 TGTGCCAGCAGTTCCCTCGGGGGTAGCGGAGTTTTTAACACCGGGGAGCTGTTTTTT CASSSLGGSGVFNTGELFF
TRBJ2-7 . . TRBV4-3 TGCGCCAGCAGCACGAACCGGGGATACGAGCAGTACTTC CASSTNRGYEQYF